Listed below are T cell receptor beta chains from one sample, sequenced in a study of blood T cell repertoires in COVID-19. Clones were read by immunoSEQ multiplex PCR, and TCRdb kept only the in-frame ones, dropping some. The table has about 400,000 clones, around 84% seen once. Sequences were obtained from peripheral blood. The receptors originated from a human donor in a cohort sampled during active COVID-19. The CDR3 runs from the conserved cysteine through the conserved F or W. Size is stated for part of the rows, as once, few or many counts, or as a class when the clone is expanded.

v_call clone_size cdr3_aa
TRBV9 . CASSVHFMAEAEAFF
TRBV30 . CAWLRGRGRNEQYF
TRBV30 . CAWSPGRVEQYF
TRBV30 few CAWRPPGGASSYEQYF
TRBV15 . CATKDRISGNTIYF
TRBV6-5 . CASRGGHSNTEKLFF
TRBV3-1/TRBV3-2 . CASSQDGLANEQYF
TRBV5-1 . CASSLGQGGPYGYTF
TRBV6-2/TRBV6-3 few CASSLTGGPSSPLHF
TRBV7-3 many CASSLIGGTDTQYF
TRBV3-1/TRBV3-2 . CASSYGTPREGNEQFF
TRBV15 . CATSRDLTFRTGNGYTF
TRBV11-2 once CASSLAGAVDTQYF
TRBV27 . CASTQDRGGNSPLHF
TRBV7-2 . CASSLFPSQGGYTF
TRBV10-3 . CAIRQGSDGNTIYF
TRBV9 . CASSPTFGGRNTEAFF
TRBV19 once CASSVGSRSSSPLHF
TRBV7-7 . CASSLRGRETQYF
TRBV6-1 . CASSDRQGARIVFEQYF
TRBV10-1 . CASSESTVQPQHF
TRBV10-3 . CAISKRQGGYEQYF
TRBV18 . CASSPATGNQETQYF
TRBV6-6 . CASSPLAGSHGINEQFF
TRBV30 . CAWGRRAGGPYEQYF
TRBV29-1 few CSVGSGFQYF
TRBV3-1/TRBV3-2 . CASSQDRVAGREQYF
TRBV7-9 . CASSKQDDYGYTF
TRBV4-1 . CASSQDRLAGQETQYF
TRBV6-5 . CASGQGVGYEQYF
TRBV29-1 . CSVFDRVGSYEQYF
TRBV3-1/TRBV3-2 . CASSQPGVPPETQYF
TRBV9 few CASSETGAPYNSPLHF
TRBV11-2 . CASSLSGTGVADTQYF
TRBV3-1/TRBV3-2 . CASSQGGRGALETQYF
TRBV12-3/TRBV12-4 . CASSYGQNQPQHF
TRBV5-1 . CASSLQDRATDTQYF
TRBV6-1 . CASSDAPGVYGYTF
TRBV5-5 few CASSNRVNEQYF
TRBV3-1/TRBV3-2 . CASSQEDSGGSYNEQFF
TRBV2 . CASSARGTGELFF
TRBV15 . CATSRDNRGPAEQFF
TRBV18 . CASSPDRVGEQYF